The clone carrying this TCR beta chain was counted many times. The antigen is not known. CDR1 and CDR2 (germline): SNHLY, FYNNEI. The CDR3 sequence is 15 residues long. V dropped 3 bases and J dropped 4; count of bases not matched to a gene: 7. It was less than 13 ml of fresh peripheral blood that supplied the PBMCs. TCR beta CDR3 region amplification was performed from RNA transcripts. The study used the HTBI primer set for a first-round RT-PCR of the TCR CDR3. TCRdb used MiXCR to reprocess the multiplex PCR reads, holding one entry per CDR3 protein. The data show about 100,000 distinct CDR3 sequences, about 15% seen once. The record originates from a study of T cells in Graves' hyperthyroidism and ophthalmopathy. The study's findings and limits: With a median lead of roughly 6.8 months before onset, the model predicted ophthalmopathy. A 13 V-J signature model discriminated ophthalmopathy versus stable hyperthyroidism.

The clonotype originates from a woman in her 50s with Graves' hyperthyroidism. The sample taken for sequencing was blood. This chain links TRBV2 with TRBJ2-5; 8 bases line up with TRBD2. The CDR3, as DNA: TGTGCCAGCAGTGAGGCCGGGAGGGGGAGAGAGACCCAGTACTTC. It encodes CASSEAGRGRETQYF.